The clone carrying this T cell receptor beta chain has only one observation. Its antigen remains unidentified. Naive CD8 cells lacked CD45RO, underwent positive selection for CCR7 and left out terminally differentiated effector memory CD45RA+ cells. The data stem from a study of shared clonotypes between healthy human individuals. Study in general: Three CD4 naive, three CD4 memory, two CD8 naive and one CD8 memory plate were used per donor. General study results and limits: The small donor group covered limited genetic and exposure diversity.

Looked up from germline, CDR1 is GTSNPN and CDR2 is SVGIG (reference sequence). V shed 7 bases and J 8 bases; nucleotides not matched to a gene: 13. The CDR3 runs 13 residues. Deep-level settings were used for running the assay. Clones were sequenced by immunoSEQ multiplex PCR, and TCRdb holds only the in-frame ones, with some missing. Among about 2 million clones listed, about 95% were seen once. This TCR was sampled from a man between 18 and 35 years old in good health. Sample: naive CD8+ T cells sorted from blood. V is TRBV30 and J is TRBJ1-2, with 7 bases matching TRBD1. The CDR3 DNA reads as TGTGCCTCCACAGACAGGGACGAGGGCGGCTACACCTTC. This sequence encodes CASTDRDEGGYTF.